This is a list of T cell receptor beta chains from one sample in a study of T cell responses to AZD1222 COVID-19 vaccine. Clones were read by immunoSEQ multiplex PCR, and TCRdb kept only the in-frame ones, dropping some. The repertoire holds 50,000 to 70,000 clones, with about 88% as singletons. This specimen consisted of peripheral blood, obtained 28 days after the second AZD1222 dose. These receptor sequences come from an adult who received the AZD1222 COVID-19 vaccine. Both conserved end residues are part of each CDR3. The D gene is left open where the match is weak. Clone size, where shown, is once, few, many, or a class for clones that have expanded.

len	v_gene	abundance	j_gene	d_gene	CDR3aa	CDR3nt
15	TRBV2	NA	TRBJ1-5	NA	CASSETGKGNQPQHF	TGTGCCAGCAGTGAAACAGGGAAGGGCAATCAGCCCCAGCATTTT
15	TRBV6-5	NA	TRBJ2-2	TRBD2	CASSYGLAGPGELFF	TGTGCCAGCAGTTACGGGCTAGCGGGACCCGGGGAGCTGTTTTTT
14	TRBV9	once	TRBJ2-7	NA	CASSVGSSTGEQYF	TGTGCCAGCAGCGTAGGTTCCAGCACCGGCGAGCAGTACTTC
14	TRBV5-6	NA	TRBJ1-1	NA	CASSFRDASLAAFF	TGTGCCAGCAGCTTCCGGGACGCATCCTTGGCAGCTTTCTTT
15	TRBV19	few	TRBJ1-3	NA	CASSIDSALRNTIYF	TGTGCCAGTAGTATAGATTCTGCTCTTCGAAACACCATATATTTT
15	TRBV19	NA	TRBJ1-2	NA	CASSMSAGLRYGYTF	TGTGCCAGTAGTATGAGCGCGGGACTGCGCTATGGCTACACCTTC
14	TRBV18	NA	TRBJ2-7	NA	CASSPPTAWGEQYF	TGTGCCAGCTCACCACCGACCGCATGGGGCGAGCAGTACTTC
17	TRBV18	once	TRBJ2-1	NA	CASSPPMAASSYNEQFF	TGTGCCAGCTCACCACCCATGGCGGCTAGCTCCTACAATGAGCAGTTCTTC
13	TRBV6-7	NA	TRBJ1-1	NA	CARQKDLNTEAFF	TGTGCCCGCCAAAAGGATCTGAACACTGAAGCTTTCTTT
14	TRBV4-3	once	TRBJ2-7	NA	CASSQERGSYEQYF	TGCGCCAGCAGCCAAGAAAGGGGCAGCTACGAGCAGTACTTC
15	TRBV5-4	NA	TRBJ1-4	TRBD1	CASSPGTGNFEKLFF	TGTGCCAGCAGCCCGGGGACAGGAAATTTTGAAAAACTGTTTTTT
12	TRBV28	NA	TRBJ2-1	NA	CASSLLVDEQFF	TGTGCCAGCAGTTTATTAGTGGATGAGCAGTTCTTC
17	TRBV18	NA	TRBJ2-7	TRBD2	CASSPPHTSGRIYEQYF	TGTGCCAGCTCACCGCCACATACTAGCGGGAGAATCTACGAGCAGTACTTC
13	TRBV5-1	NA	TRBJ2-7	NA	CASSLLGDYEQYF	TGCGCCAGCAGCTTGCTGGGAGACTACGAGCAGTACTTC
15	TRBV5-1	NA	TRBJ2-5	TRBD1	CASSSTDRGWETQYF	TGCGCCAGCAGCTCCACGGACAGGGGCTGGGAGACCCAGTACTTC
15	TRBV11-2	NA	TRBJ2-7	TRBD1	CASSLEGTAKSGQYF	TGTGCCAGCAGCTTAGAAGGGACAGCCAAGTCTGGGCAGTACTTC
18	TRBV13	NA	TRBJ2-7	NA	CASSLVHPATVRSYEQYF	TGTGCCAGCAGCTTAGTACACCCGGCCACGGTTCGGTCCTACGAGCAGTACTTC
13	TRBV5-5	once	TRBJ2-7	NA	CASSDRFFFEQYF	TGTGCCAGCAGCGACCGTTTTTTTTTCGAGCAGTACTTC
11	TRBV12-3/TRBV12-4	NA	TRBJ1-3	NA	CASRTGNTIYF	TGTGCCAGCCGAACTGGAAACACCATATATTTT
13	TRBV6-5	NA	TRBJ1-5	NA	CASSSQGNQPQHF	TGTGCCAGCAGTTCCCAGGGCAATCAGCCCCAGCATTTT
14	TRBV7-3	NA	TRBJ1-1	NA	CASSAVRLNTEAFF	TGTGCCAGCAGCGCGGTCAGATTGAACACTGAAGCTTTCTTT
19	TRBV27	NA	TRBJ1-1	TRBD1	CASRKGTAHTQPLNTEAFF	TGTGCCAGCAGGAAAGGGACAGCCCACACACAACCATTGAACACTGAAGCTTTCTTT
11	TRBV13	NA	TRBJ2-5	NA	CASSLEGPQYF	TGTGCCAGCAGCCTGGAAGGGCCCCAGTACTTC
15	TRBV7-2	NA	TRBJ1-1	NA	CASSLASTKNTEAFF	TGTGCCAGCAGCTTAGCGTCGACAAAGAACACTGAAGCTTTCTTT
13	TRBV7-3	NA	TRBJ2-7	NA	CASSLEGFYEQYF	TGTGCCAGCAGCTTAGAAGGGTTCTACGAGCAGTACTTC